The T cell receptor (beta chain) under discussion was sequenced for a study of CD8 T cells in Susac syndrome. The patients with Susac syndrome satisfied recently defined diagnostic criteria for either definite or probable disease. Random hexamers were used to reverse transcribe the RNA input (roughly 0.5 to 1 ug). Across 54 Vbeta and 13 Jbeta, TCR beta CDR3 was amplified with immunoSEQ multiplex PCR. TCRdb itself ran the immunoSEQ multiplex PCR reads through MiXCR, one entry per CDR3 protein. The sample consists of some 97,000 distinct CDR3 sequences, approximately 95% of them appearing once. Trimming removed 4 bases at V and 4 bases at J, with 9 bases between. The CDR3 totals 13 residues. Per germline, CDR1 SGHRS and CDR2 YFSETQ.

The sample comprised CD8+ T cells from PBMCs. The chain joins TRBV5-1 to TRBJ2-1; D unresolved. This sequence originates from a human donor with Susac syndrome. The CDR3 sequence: CASSKTDYNEQFF. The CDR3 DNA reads TGCGCCAGCAGCAAAACTGATTACAATGAGCAGTTCTTC.